A single sample is the source of the 2 T cell receptor beta chains below, sequenced in a study of blood T cell repertoires in COVID-19. The assay was immunoSEQ multiplex PCR, and TCRdb's table has in-frame clones only and misses some. The sample has roughly 69,000 clones, about four fifths seen once. Sequenced input: peripheral blood. These receptors were obtained from a man between 45 and 60 years old with COVID-19, enrolled during active disease.

The rearrangement joins TRBV6-1 to TRBJ1-5; D ambiguous. V was clipped by 0 bases and J by 3 bases, with 12 bases between them. Per germline, CDR1 MNHNS and CDR2 SASEGT. The CDR3 sequence is 16 residues long. CDR3 sequence (DNA): TGTGCCAGCAGTGAAGCGCCGGTAGAGAACAATCAGCCCCAGCATTTT. The encoded protein is CASSEAPVENNQPQHF.

The gene calls are TRBV6-5 and TRBJ1-5; perhaps TRBD1 as D (5 bases). This CDR3 spans 13 amino acids. V shed 5 bases and J shed 5 bases, with 10 bases lying between them. CDR1 and CDR2 (germline): MNHEY, SVGAGI. The CDR3 coding sequence is TGTGCCAGCAGTCTGGACATTGATCAGCCCCAGCATTTT. Translating it yields CASSLDIDQPQHF.